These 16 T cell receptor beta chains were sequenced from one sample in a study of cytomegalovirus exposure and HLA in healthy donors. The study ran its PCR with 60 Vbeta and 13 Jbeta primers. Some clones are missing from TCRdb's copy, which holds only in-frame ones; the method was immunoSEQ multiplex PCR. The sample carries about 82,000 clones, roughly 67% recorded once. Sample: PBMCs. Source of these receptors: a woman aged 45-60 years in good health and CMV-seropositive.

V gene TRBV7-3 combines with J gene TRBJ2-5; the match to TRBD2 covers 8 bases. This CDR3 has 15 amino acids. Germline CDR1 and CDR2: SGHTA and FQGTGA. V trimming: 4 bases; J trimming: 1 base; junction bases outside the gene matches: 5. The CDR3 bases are TGTGCCAGCAGCTCACACAGCGGGGGCCAAGAGACCCAGTACTTC. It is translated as CASSSHSGGQETQYF.

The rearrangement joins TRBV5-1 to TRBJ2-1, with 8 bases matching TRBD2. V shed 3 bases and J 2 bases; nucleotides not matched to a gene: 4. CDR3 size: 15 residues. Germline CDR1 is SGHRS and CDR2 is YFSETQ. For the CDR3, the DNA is TGCGCCAGCAGCTCCGTAGCGGGGCCCTACAATGAGCAGTTCTTC. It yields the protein CASSSVAGPYNEQFF.

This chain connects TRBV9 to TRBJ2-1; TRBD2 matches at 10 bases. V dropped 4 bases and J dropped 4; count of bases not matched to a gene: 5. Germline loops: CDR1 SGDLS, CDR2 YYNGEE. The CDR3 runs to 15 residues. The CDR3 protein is CASSKSGGGYNEQFF. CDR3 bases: TGTGCCAGCAGCAAAAGCGGGGGGGGTTACAATGAGCAGTTCTTC.

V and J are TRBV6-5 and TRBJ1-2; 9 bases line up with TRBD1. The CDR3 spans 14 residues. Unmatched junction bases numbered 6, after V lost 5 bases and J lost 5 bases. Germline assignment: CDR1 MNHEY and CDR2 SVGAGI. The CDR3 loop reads CASSGTGRGYGYTF. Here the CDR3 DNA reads TGTGCCAGCAGTGGGACAGGGCGGGGATATGGCTACACCTTC.

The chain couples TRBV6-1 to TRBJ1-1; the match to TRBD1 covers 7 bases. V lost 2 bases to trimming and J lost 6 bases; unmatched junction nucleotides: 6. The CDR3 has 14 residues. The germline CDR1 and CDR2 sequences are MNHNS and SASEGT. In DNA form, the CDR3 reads TGTGCCAGCAGTGAAAGGCGGGACAGTGCTGAAGCTTTCTTT. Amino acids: CASSERRDSAEAFF.

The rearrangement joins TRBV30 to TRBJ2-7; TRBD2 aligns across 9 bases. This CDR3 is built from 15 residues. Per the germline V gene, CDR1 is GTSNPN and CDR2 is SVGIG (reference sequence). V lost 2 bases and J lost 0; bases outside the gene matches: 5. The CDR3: CAWSYSGGVSYEQYF. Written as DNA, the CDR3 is TGTGCCTGGAGTTATAGCGGGGGTGTCTCCTACGAGCAGTACTTC.

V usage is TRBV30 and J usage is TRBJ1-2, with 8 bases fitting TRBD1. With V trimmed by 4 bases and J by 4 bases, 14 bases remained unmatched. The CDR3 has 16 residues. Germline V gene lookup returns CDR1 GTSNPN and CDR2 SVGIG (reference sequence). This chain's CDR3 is CAWKATPDREFYGYTF. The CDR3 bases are TGTGCCTGGAAAGCCACCCCGGACAGGGAGTTCTATGGCTACACCTTC. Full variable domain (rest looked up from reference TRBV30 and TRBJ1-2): SQTIHQWPATLVQPVGSPLSLECTVEGTSNPNLYWYRQAAGRGLQLLFYSVGIGQISSEVPQNLSASRPQDRQFILSSKKLLLSDSGFYLCAWKATPDREFYGYTFGSGTRLTVV.

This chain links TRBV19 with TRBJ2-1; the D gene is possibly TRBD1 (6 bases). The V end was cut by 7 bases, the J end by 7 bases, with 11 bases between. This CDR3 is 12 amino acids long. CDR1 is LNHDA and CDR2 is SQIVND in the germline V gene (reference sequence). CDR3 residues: CASKEQGNEQFF. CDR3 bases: TGTGCCAGTAAGGAACAGGGAAATGAGCAGTTCTTC.

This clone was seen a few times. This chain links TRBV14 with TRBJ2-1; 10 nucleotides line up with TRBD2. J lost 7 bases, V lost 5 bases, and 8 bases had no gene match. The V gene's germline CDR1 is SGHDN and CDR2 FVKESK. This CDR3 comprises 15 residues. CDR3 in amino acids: CASSSIAGGVNEQFF. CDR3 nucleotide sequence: TGTGCCAGCAGCTCGATAGCGGGGGGCGTAAATGAGCAGTTCTTC.

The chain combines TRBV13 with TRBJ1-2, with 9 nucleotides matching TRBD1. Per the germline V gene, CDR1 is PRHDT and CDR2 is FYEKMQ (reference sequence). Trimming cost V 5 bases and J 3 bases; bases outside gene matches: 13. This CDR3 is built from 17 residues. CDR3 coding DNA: TGTGCCAGCAGCCAAGAACACAGGGGGCGTAGCGACTATGGCTACACCTTC. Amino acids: CASSQEHRGRSDYGYTF.

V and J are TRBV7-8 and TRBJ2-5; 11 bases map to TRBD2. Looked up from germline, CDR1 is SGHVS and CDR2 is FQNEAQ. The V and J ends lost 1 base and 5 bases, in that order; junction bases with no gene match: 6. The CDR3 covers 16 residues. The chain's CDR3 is CASSLGASGGRETQYF. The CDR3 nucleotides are TGTGCCAGCAGCTTAGGGGCTAGCGGGGGGCGGGAGACCCAGTACTTC.

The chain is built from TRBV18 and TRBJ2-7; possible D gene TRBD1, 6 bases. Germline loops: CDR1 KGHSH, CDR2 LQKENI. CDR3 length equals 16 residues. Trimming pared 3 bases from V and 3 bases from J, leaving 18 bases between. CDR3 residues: CASSPGSTGLDYEQYF. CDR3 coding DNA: TGTGCCAGCTCACCTGGTTCGACAGGTCTTGACTACGAGCAGTACTTC.

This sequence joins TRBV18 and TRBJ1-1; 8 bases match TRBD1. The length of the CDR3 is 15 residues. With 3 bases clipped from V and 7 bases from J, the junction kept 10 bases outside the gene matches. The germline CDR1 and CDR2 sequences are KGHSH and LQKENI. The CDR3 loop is CASSPITDRAVEAFF. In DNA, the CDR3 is TGTGCCAGCTCACCGATAACGGACAGGGCAGTTGAAGCTTTCTTT.

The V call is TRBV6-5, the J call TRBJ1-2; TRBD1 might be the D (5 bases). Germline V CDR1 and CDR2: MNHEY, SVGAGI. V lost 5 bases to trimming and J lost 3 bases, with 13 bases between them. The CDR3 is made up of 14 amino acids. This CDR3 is CASSPLDSYYGYTF. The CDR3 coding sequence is TGTGCCAGCAGTCCCCTAGACAGCTACTATGGCTACACCTTC.

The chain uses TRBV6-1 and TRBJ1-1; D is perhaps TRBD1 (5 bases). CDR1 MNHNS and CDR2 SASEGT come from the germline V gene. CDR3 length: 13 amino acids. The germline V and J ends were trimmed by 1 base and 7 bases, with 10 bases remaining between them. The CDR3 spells CASSEGARGEAFF. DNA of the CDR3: TGTGCCAGCAGTGAAGGGGCTAGGGGTGAAGCTTTCTTT.

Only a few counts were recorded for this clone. Written as DNA, the CDR3 is TGTGCCAGTAGTAGCGACGGGACAGGGGGCTACAATGAGCAGTTCTTC. It codes for CASSSDGTGGYNEQFF. This sequence joins TRBV19 and TRBJ2-1; 11 nucleotides align to TRBD1. Trimming at V came to 4 bases and at J to 3 bases, leaving 5 bases not matched to a gene. Per germline, CDR1 LNHDA and CDR2 SQIVND (reference sequence). The CDR3 totals 16 residues.